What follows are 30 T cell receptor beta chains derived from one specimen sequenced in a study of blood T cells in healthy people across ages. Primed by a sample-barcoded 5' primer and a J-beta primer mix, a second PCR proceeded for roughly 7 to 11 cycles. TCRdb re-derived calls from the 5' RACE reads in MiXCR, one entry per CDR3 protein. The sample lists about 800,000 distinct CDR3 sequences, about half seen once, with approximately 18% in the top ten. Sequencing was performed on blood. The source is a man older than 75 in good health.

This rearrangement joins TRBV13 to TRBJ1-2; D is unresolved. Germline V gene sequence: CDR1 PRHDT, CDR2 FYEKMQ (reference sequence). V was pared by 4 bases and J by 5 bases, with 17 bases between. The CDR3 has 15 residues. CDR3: CASSSAMGPLYGYTF. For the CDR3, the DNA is TGTGCCAGCAGCTCTGCTATGGGTCCGTTGTATGGCTACACCTTC.

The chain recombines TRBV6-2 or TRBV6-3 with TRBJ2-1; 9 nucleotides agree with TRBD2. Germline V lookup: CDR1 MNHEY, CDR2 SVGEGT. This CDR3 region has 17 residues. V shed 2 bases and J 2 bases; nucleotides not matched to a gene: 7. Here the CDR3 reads CASSYLKRGATYNEQFF. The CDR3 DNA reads TGTGCCAGCAGTTACCTTAAGCGGGGGGCCACCTACAATGAGCAGTTCTTC.

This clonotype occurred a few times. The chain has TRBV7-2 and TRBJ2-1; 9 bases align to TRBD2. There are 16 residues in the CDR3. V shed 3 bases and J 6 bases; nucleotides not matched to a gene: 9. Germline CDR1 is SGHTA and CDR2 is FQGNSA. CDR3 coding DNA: TGTGCCAGCAGCTTCGGAACTAGCGGGTGGCTCAATGAGCAGTTCTTC. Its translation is CASSFGTSGWLNEQFF.

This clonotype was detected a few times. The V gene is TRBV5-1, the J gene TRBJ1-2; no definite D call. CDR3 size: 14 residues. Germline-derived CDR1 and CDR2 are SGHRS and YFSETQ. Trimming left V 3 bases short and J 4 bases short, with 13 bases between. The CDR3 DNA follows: TGCGCCAGCAGCTCCGCCACAGTTTTCTATGGCTACACCTTC. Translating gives CASSSATVFYGYTF.

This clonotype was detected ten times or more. CDR3 in amino acids: CASRSTSGTSEQFF. The CDR3 coding sequence is TGTGCCAGCAGGTCTACTAGCGGCACTTCTGAGCAGTTCTTC. The genes are TRBV12-3 or TRBV12-4 and TRBJ2-1, with 8 bases aligning to TRBD2. CDR3 length equals 14 residues. Unmatched junction bases numbered 10, after V lost 6 bases and J lost 9 bases.

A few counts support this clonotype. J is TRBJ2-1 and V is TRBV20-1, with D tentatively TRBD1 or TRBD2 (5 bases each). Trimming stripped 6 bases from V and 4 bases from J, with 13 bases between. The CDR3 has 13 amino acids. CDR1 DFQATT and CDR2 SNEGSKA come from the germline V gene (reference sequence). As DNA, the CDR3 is TGCAGTGCCCCGGGACCCCTATACAATGAGCAGTTCTTC. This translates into CSAPGPLYNEQFF.

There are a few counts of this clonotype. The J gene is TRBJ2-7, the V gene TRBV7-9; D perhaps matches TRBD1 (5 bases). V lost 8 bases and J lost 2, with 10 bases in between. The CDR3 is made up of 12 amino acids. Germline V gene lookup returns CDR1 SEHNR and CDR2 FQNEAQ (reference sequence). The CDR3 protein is CASLRTTYEQYF. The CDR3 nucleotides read TGTGCCAGCCTCCGGACAACCTACGAGCAGTACTTC.

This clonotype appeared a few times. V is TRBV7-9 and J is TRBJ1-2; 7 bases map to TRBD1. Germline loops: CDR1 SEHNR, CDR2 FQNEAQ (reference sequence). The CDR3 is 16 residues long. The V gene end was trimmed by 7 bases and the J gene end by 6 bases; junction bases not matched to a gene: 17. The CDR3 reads CASIPYGARDRNGYTF. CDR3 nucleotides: TGTGCCAGCATCCCTTACGGAGCCAGGGACAGAAATGGCTACACCTTC. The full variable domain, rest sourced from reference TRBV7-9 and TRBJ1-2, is DTGVSQNPRHKITKRGQNVTFRCDPISEHNRLYWYRQTLGQGPEFLTYFQNEAQLEKSRLLSDRFSAERPKGSFSTLEIQRTEQGDSAMYLCASIPYGARDRNGYTFGSGTRLTVV.

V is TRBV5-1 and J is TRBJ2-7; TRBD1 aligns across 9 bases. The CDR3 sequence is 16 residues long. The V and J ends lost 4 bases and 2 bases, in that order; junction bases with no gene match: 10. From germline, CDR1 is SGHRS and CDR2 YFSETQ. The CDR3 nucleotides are TGCGCCAGCAGCAGAGGCCTCGGACAGGGGCCCTACGAGCAGTACTTC. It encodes CASSRGLGQGPYEQYF.

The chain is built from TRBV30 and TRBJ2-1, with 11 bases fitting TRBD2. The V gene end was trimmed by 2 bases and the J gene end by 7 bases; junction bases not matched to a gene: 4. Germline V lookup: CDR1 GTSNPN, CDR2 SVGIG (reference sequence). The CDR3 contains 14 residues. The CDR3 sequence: CAWSILAGANEQFF. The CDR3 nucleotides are TGTGCCTGGAGTATACTAGCGGGAGCGAATGAGCAGTTCTTC.

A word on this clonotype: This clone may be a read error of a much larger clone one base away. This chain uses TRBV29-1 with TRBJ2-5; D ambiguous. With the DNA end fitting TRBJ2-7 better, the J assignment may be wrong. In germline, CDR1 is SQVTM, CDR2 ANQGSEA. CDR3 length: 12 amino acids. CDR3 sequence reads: CSVEHGPTEQYF. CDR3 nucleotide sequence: TGCAGCGTTGAACATGGTCCAACCGAGCAGTACTTC.

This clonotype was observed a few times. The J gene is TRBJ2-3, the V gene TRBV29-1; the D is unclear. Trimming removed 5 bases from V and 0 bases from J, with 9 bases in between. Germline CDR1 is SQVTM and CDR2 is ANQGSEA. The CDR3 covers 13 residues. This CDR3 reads CSVMTRSTDTQYF. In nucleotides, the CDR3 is TGCAGCGTTATGACTCGAAGCACAGATACGCAGTATTTT.

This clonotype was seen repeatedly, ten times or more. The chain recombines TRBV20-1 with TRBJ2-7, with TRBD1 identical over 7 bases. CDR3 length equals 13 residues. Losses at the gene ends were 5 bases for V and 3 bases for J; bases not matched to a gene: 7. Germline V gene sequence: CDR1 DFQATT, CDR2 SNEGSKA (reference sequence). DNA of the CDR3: TGCAGTGCTCGGAACAGGGGCCGCTACGAGCAGTACTTC. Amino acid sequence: CSARNRGRYEQYF.

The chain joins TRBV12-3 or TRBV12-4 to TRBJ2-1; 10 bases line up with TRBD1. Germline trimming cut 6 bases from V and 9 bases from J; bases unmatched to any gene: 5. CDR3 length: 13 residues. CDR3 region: CASSQGQGFEQFF. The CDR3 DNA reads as TGTGCCAGCAGCCAGGGACAGGGGTTTGAGCAGTTCTTC.

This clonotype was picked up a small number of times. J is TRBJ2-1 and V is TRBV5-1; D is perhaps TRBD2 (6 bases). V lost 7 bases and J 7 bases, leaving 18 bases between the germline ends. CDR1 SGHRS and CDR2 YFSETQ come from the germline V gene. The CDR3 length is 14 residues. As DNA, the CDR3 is TGCGCCAGCGCCGCAGGTTTCGGAGGGAATGAGCAGTTCTTC. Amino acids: CASAAGFGGNEQFF.

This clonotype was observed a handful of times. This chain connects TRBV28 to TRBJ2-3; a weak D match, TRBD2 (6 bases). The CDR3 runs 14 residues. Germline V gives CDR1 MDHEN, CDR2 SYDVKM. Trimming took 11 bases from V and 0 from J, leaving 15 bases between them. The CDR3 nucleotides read TGTGCCGGCCGGGCTAGCGCGAGCACAGATACGCAGTATTTT. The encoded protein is CAGRASASTDTQYF.

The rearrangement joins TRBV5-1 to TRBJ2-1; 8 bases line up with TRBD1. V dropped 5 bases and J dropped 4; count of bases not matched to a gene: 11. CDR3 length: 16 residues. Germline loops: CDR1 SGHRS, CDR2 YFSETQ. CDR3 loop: CASSRSSGGMYNEQFF. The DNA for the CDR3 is TGCGCCAGCAGTCGGAGCTCAGGGGGCATGTACAATGAGCAGTTCTTC.

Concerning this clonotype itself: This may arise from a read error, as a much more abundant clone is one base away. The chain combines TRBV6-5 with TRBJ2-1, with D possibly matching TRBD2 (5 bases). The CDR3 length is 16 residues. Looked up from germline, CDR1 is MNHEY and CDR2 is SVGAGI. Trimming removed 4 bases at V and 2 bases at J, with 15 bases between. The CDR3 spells CASSLGVRATYNEQFF. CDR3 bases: TGTGCCAGCAGTTTGGGCGTGAGGGCCACCTACAATGAGCAGTTCTTC.

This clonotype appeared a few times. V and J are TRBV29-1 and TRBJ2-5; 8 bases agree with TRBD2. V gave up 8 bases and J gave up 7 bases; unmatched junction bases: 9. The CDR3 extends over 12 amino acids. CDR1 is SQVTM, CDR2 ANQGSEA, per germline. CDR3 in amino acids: CSYGGLVGTQYF. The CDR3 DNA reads TGCAGCTACGGGGGACTAGTGGGGACCCAGTACTTC.

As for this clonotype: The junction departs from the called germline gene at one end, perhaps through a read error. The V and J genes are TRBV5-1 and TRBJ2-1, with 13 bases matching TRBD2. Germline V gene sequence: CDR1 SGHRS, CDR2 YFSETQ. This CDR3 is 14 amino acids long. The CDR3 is CVSRGLAGIDEQFF. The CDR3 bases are TGCGTCAGCAGGGGACTAGCGGGAATCGATGAGCAGTTCTTC.

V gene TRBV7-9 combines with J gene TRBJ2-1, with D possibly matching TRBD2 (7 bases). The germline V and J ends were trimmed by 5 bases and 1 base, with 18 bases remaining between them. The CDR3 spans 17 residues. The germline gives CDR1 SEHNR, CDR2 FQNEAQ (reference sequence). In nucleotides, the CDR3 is TGTGCCAGCAGCACCGGAGGGGGGGGTAGGTCCTACAATGAGCAGTTCTTC. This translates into CASSTGGGGRSYNEQFF.

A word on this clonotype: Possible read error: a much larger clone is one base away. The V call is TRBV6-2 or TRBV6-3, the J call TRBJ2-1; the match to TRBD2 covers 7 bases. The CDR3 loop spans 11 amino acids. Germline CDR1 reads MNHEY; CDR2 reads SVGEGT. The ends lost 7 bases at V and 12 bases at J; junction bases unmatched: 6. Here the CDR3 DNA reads TGTGCCAGCACCGGGGGGAGTGGGCAGTTCTTC. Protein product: CASTGGSGQFF.

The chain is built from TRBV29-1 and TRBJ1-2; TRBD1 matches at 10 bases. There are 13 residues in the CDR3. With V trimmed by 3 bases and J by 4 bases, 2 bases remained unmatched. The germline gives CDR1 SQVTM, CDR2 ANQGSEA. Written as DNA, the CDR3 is TGCAGCGTTGAGGGACAGGGGTCCTATGGCTACACCTTC. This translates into CSVEGQGSYGYTF.

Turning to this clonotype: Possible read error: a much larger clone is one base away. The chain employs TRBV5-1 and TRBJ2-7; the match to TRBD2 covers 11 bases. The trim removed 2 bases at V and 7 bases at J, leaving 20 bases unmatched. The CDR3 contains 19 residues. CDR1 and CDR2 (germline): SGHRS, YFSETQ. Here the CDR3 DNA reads TGCGCCAGCAGCTTAATACCGGGACTAGCGGAAAGCTCCTACAATGAGCAGTACTTC. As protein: CASSLIPGLAESSYNEQYF.

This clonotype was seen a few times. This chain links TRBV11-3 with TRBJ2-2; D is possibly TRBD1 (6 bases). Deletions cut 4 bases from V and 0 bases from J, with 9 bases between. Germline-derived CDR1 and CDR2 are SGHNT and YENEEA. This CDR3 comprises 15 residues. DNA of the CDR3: TGTGCCAGCAGCTCGACAGGCGCGAACACCGGGGAGCTGTTTTTT. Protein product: CASSSTGANTGELFF.

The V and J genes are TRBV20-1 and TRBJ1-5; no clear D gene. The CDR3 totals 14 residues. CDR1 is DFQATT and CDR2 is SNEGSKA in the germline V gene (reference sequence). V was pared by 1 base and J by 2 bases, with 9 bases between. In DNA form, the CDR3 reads TGCAGTGCTAGAGGGAACACCCGCAATCAGCCCCAGCATTTT. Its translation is CSARGNTRNQPQHF.

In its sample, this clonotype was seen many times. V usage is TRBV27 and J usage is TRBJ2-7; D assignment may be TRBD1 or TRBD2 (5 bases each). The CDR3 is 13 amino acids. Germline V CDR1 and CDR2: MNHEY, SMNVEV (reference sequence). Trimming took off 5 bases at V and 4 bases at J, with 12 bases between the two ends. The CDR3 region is CASSHWDGYEQYF. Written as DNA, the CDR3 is TGTGCCAGCAGTCATTGGGACGGGTACGAGCAGTACTTC.

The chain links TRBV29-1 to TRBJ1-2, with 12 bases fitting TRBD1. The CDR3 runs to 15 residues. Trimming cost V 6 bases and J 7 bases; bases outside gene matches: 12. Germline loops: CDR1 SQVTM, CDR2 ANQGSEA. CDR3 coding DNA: TGCAGCGTGGCAGCCGGGACAGGGGGCGTCGGTGGCTACACCTTC. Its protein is CSVAAGTGGVGGYTF.

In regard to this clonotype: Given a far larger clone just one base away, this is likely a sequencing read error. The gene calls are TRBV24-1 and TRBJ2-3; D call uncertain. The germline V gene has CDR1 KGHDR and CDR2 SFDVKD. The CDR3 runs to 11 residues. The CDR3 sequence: CATCDGDTQYF. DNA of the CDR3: TGTGCCACCTGTGACGGAGATACGCAGTATTTT.

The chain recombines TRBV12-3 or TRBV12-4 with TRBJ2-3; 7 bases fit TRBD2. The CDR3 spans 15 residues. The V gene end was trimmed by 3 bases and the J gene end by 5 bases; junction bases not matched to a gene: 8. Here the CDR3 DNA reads TGTGCCAGCAGTTTCTCGGGGAGGGCCGGAGATACGCAGTATTTT. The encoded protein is CASSFSGRAGDTQYF.